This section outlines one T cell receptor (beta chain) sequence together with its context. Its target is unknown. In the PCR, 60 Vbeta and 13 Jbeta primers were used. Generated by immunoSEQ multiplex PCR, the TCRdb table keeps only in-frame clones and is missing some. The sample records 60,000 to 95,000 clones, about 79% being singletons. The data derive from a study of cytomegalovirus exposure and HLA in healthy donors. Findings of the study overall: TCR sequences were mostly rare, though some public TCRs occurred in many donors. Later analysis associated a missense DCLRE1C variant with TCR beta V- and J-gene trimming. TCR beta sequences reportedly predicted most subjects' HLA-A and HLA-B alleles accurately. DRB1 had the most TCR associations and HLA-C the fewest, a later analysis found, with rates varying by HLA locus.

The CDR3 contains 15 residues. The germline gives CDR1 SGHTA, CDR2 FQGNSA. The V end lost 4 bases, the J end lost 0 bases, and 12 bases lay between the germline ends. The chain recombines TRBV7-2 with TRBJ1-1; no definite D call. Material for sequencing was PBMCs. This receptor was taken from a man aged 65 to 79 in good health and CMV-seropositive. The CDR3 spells CASSWRRGMNTEAFF. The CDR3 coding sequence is TGTGCCAGCAGCTGGAGGCGAGGCATGAACACTGAAGCTTTCTTT. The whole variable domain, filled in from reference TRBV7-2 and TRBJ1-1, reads GAGVSQSPSNKVTEKGKDVELRCDPISGHTALYWYRQSLGQGLEFLIYFQGNSAPDKSGLPSDRFSAERTGGSVSTLTIQRTQQEDSAVYLCASSWRRGMNTEAFFGQGTRLTVV.